This T cell receptor (beta chain) was recovered during a study of regulatory T cells in long-lasting Graves disease. Study summary: The definition of persistent Graves' disease was over 5 years of antithyroid drugs with positive TSH receptor antibodies.

This clonotype came up many times. Time point reported: persistent/refractory GD, antithyroid drugs over 5 years with positive TRAb. After RNA was extracted from PBMCs, the TCR library was made from it. Library construction for TCR beta used iRepertoire HTBI primers and Arm-PCR of CDR3 regions. TCRdb reanalysed the multiplex PCR reads using MiXCR and keeps one entry per CDR3 protein. The data hold some 340,000 distinct CDR3 sequences, with roughly 23% observed a single time. The CDR3 consists of 13 residues. The germline gives CDR1 MDHEN, CDR2 SYDVKM. Trimming removed 2 bases from V and 1 base from J, with 6 bases in between.

The chain couples TRBV28 to TRBJ2-7; D gene ambiguous. Sequences were derived from peripheral blood mononuclear cells (PBMCs), sampled when the disease was refractory, from a patient treated with antithyroid drugs. This sequence was found in a woman aged 40 to 50 with Graves disease. The DNA for the CDR3 is TGTGCCAGCAGTTTAGCCCTTTCCTACGAGCAGTACTTC. As protein: CASSLALSYEQYF.